Presented here are 31 T cell receptor beta chains from one specimen sequenced in a study of early T cells in non-severe SARS-CoV-2 infection. TCRdb reanalysed the 5' RACE reads using MiXCR and keeps one entry per CDR3 protein. This sample carries about 83,000 distinct CDR3 sequences, 9% to 15% of them seen once, and the ten largest clones take approximately 7%. The sample taken for sequencing was whole blood. Receptor source: an adult who was a healthcare worker with PCR-confirmed SARS-CoV-2 infection or an uninfected control (not recorded which).

A few counts support this clonotype. For the CDR3, the DNA is TGTGCCAGCAGAGACAGGGGGACTGAGCAGTTCTTC. This codes for CASRDRGTEQFF. The gene calls are TRBV27 and TRBJ2-1; 9 nucleotides agree with TRBD1. Germline lookup yields CDR1 MNHEY and CDR2 SMNVEV (reference sequence). Trimming removed 6 bases from V and 9 bases from J; junction bases left unmatched: 3. This CDR3 has 12 amino acids.

This clonotype was observed a handful of times. The chain carries TRBV12-3 or TRBV12-4 and TRBJ2-7; TRBD2 aligns across 8 bases. This CDR3 spans 13 amino acids. J lost 1 base, V lost 9 bases, and 5 bases had no gene match. CDR3 nucleotide sequence: TGTGCCAGTGGGACTAGGGCTTCCTACGAGCAGTACTTC. Amino acids: CASGTRASYEQYF.

Only a few counts were recorded for this clonotype. The J gene is TRBJ2-3, the V gene TRBV7-9; D possibly uses TRBD1 or TRBD2 (5 bases each). The CDR3 is 12 residues long. Germline V CDR1 and CDR2: SEHNR, FQNEAQ (reference sequence). Trimming took off 8 bases at V and 0 bases at J, with 6 bases between the two ends. The CDR3 sequence: CASGGSTDTQYF. CDR3 coding DNA: TGTGCCAGCGGGGGAAGCACAGATACGCAGTATTTT. The whole variable domain, remainder taken from reference TRBV7-9 and TRBJ2-3, is DTGVSQNPRHKITKRGQNVTFRCDPISEHNRLYWYRQTLGQGPEFLTYFQNEAQLEKSRLLSDRFSAERPKGSFSTLEIQRTEQGDSAMYLCASGGSTDTQYFGPGTRLTVL.

V and J are TRBV27 and TRBJ1-2, with D perhaps TRBD1 (5 bases). This CDR3 has 13 amino acids. CDR1 MNHEY and CDR2 SMNVEV come from the germline V gene (reference sequence). Deletions cut 5 bases from V and 2 bases from J, with 9 bases between. The chain's CDR3 is CASSVRENYGYTF. CDR3 DNA sequence: TGTGCCAGCAGTGTCAGGGAAAACTATGGCTACACCTTC.

This clonotype appeared many times. V is TRBV15 and J is TRBJ2-1; 7 positions match TRBD2. V gave up 1 base and J gave up 4 bases; unmatched junction bases: 7. The CDR3 loop spans 16 amino acids. Per the germline V gene, CDR1 is LNHNV and CDR2 is YYDKDF (reference sequence). The CDR3: CATSRVGREPYNEQFF. CDR3 nucleotide sequence: TGTGCCACCAGCAGAGTGGGGCGGGAGCCGTACAATGAGCAGTTCTTC.

The chain is built from TRBV20-1 and TRBJ1-2; D is unresolved. This CDR3 is 10 amino acids long. The V and J ends lost 6 bases and 6 bases respectively, with 8 bases between them. Germline loops: CDR1 DFQATT, CDR2 SNEGSKA (reference sequence). As DNA, the CDR3 is TGCAGTGCGAAGTGGAATGGCTACACCTTC. Translated: CSAKWNGYTF.

This clonotype came up a few times. The chain has TRBV12-5 and TRBJ2-2; D is unresolved. The CDR3 length is 12 residues. Germline V gene lookup returns CDR1 LGHNT and CDR2 FRNRAP. V lost 1 base and J lost 6, with 3 bases in between. In DNA, the CDR3 is TGTGCTAGTGGTTTGGGTGCCGGGGAGCTGTTTTTT. Translated: CASGLGAGELFF.

In its sample, this clonotype was seen a few times. This chain links TRBV6-5 with TRBJ2-2, with 10 bases matching TRBD2. The length of the CDR3 is 14 residues. V was pared by 7 bases and J by 7 bases, with 6 bases of the junction left unmatched. Germline-derived CDR1 and CDR2 are MNHEY and SVGAGI. This CDR3 is CASTKREGLGELFF. For the CDR3, the DNA is TGTGCCAGCACTAAGCGGGAGGGGCTCGGGGAGCTGTTTTTT.

This clonotype has a count of ten or more. The gene calls are TRBV7-2 and TRBJ2-7; 12 positions match TRBD2. Germline CDR1 SGHTA, CDR2 FQGNSA. The CDR3 runs to 13 residues. V lost 5 bases and J lost 12; bases outside the gene matches: 8. This CDR3 is CASSPGLAGSPYF. The CDR3 bases are TGTGCCAGCAGCCCTGGACTAGCGGGATCCCCGTACTTC.

This clonotype was detected many times. The V and J genes are TRBV28 and TRBJ2-3; possible D gene TRBD1, 6 bases. This CDR3 is 16 amino acids long. Per germline, CDR1 MDHEN and CDR2 SYDVKM. With 6 bases removed from V and 5 bases from J, the gap between germline ends came to 21 bases. The CDR3 protein is CASRTLSARGGDTQYF. CDR3 DNA: TGTGCCAGCAGAACCTTATCGGCCCGAGGGGGAGATACGCAGTATTTT.

This chain uses TRBV7-3 with TRBJ2-5; D tentatively fits TRBD1 or TRBD2 (5 bases each). This CDR3 has 14 amino acids. V was cut by 10 bases and J by 0 bases, with 15 bases left in between. The germline CDR1 and CDR2 sequences are SGHTA and FQGTGA. The CDR3 loop reads CATSNRDHQETQYF. The DNA of the CDR3 is TGTGCCACGTCGAACCGGGACCACCAAGAGACCCAGTACTTC. The complete variable domain, with remaining parts taken from reference TRBV7-3 and TRBJ2-5, reads GAGVSQTPSNKVTEKGKYVELRCDPISGHTALYWYRQSLGQGPEFLIYFQGTGAADDSGLPNDRFFAVRPEGSVSTLKIQRTERGDSAVYLCATSNRDHQETQYFGPGTRLLVL.

This clonotype was counted only a few times. This chain uses TRBV7-2 with TRBJ2-4; D is perhaps TRBD1 or TRBD2 (5 bases each). Trimming pared 4 bases from V and 4 bases from J, leaving 14 bases between. The germline CDR1 and CDR2 sequences are SGHTA and FQGNSA. CDR3 length: 15 amino acids. The CDR3 DNA sequence: TGTGCCAGCAGCTCCTCCGGGACCACTAAAAACATTCAGTACTTC. Its protein product is CASSSSGTTKNIQYF.

V is TRBV12-3 or TRBV12-4 and J is TRBJ2-7; the D gene is possibly TRBD2 (5 bases). The CDR3 runs 15 residues. V lost 0 bases to trimming and J lost 1 base, with 10 bases between them. The DNA for the CDR3 is TGTGCCAGCAGTTTAGCGGGAGTGGGATCCTACGAGCAGTACTTC. It yields the protein CASSLAGVGSYEQYF.

This clonotype appeared a few times. The rearrangement uses TRBV7-2 and TRBJ2-2; the D gene is possibly TRBD2 (6 bases). The CDR3 is 21 residues long. Germline V gene lookup returns CDR1 SGHTA and CDR2 FQGNSA. V lost 2 bases and J 7 bases, leaving 32 bases between the germline ends. In DNA form, the CDR3 reads TGTGCCAGCAGCTTACGTCTGAAGCCCAGCCGGGCTAGCGTCCTTATCGGGGAGCTGTTTTTT. Translating gives CASSLRLKPSRASVLIGELFF.

The V and J genes are TRBV12-3 or TRBV12-4 and TRBJ2-1, with D perhaps matching TRBD2 (6 bases). V gave up 6 bases and J gave up 12 bases, with 12 bases separating them. CDR3 length: 11 residues. Written as DNA, the CDR3 is TGTGCCAGCAGGCGGACTATAGGGCAGTTCTTC. Protein product: CASRRTIGQFF.

The chain combines TRBV7-9 with TRBJ2-2; D uncertain. CDR3 size: 12 residues. Germline assignment: CDR1 SEHNR and CDR2 FQNEAQ (reference sequence). V lost 4 bases and J lost 8, with 8 bases in between. The CDR3 reads CASSWVGGELFF. The CDR3 bases are TGTGCCAGCAGCTGGGTAGGAGGGGAGCTGTTTTTT.

This clonotype came up a few times. This chain joins TRBV6-2 or TRBV6-3 and TRBJ2-1, with TRBD2 as a possible D gene (5 bases). V was pared by 2 bases and J by 0 bases, with 8 bases between. CDR1 and CDR2 from the germline V gene are MNHEY and SVGEGT. The CDR3 is 15 amino acids. The CDR3 DNA reads TGTGCCAGCAGTTACGCGGGCCGCTCCTACAATGAGCAGTTCTTC. Its translation is CASSYAGRSYNEQFF.

The gene calls are TRBV24-1 and TRBJ1-1, with TRBD1 as a possible D gene (6 bases). The CDR3 length is 15 residues. Trimming shortened V by 6 bases and J by 1 base, and 14 bases separated the two germline ends. CDR1 KGHDR and CDR2 SFDVKD come from the germline V gene. The CDR3 is CATSINRAPNTEAFF. For the CDR3, the DNA is TGTGCCACCAGTATTAACAGGGCCCCGAACACTGAAGCTTTCTTT.

This clonotype was seen only once. The chain joins TRBV20-1 to TRBJ1-1, with 7 bases fitting TRBD1. CDR3 length: 11 residues. Trimming cost V 6 bases and J 8 bases; bases outside gene matches: 6. The germline V gene has CDR1 DFQATT and CDR2 SNEGSKA (reference sequence). Here the CDR3 reads CSADYRGEAFF. Here the CDR3 DNA reads TGCAGTGCAGACTACAGGGGAGAAGCTTTCTTT.

This rearrangement joins TRBV6-6 to TRBJ2-7, with TRBD2 matching over 7 bases. This CDR3 region has 12 residues. V was clipped by 5 bases and J by 2 bases; unmatched bases: 0. Germline CDR1 MNHNY, CDR2 SVGAGI (reference sequence). The CDR3 is CASSRGAYEQYF. CDR3 in DNA: TGTGCCAGCAGTCGGGGGGCCTACGAGCAGTACTTC.

This clonotype was seen only a few times. The chain is built from TRBV12-3 or TRBV12-4 and TRBJ1-3; tentatively, D is TRBD1 (5 bases). The CDR3 spans 14 residues. The germline V and J ends were trimmed by 6 bases and 1 base, with 10 bases remaining between them. DNA of the CDR3: TGTGCCAGCAGGCCGACAGAGTCTGGAAACACCATATATTTT. Protein product: CASRPTESGNTIYF.

This clonotype has more than one count but fewer than ten. The chain is built from TRBV24-1 and TRBJ2-3, with TRBD1 identical over 7 bases. Germline-derived CDR1 and CDR2 are KGHDR and SFDVKD. V lost 3 bases to trimming and J lost 5 bases; unmatched junction nucleotides: 7. The CDR3 length is 15 residues. The CDR3 DNA is TGTGCCACCAGTGATACGACAGGGCCGGGAGATACGCAGTATTTT. Residues: CATSDTTGPGDTQYF.

In this sample, this clonotype turned up many times. The chain recombines TRBV19 with TRBJ2-1; D might be TRBD1 (5 bases). Germline V lookup: CDR1 LNHDA, CDR2 SQIVND (reference sequence). V gave up 5 bases and J gave up 4 bases, with 12 bases separating them. The CDR3 length is 14 residues. The CDR3 reads CASSADDSYNEQFF. The CDR3 nucleotides are TGTGCCAGTAGTGCGGACGACAGTTACAATGAGCAGTTCTTC.

This clonotype was observed many times. V gene TRBV7-9 combines with J gene TRBJ1-3; D remains ambiguous. Germline loops: CDR1 SEHNR, CDR2 FQNEAQ (reference sequence). V was pared by 3 bases and J by 5 bases, with 11 bases between. The CDR3 has 14 amino acids. CDR3 loop: CASSLNRDRNTIYF. CDR3 in DNA: TGTGCCAGCAGCTTGAATCGCGATCGAAACACCATATATTTT.

This clonotype was counted between two and nine times. For the CDR3, the DNA is TGTGCCAGCAGCTTAAGTAGGGTTAGCAATCAGCCCCAGCATTTT. It specifies CASSLSRVSNQPQHF. The V call is TRBV7-8, the J call TRBJ1-5; D is uncertain. The ends were cut back, 2 bases at V and 0 bases at J, with 8 bases in the middle. CDR3 length equals 15 residues. From germline, CDR1 is SGHVS and CDR2 FQNEAQ.

In this sample, this clonotype turned up a few times. This rearrangement joins TRBV20-1 to TRBJ2-2; TRBD2 aligns across 7 bases. Germline V gene data show CDR1 as DFQATT and CDR2 as SNEGSKA (reference sequence). V shed 2 bases, J shed 1 base, and the junction held 7 bases outside the gene matches. The CDR3 extends over 16 amino acids. The CDR3 region has the DNA TGCAGTGCTAGACCCTTTAGCGGGCGGAACACCGGGGAGCTGTTTTTT. Translating gives CSARPFSGRNTGELFF.

This clonotype was counted ten times or more. The V gene is TRBV3-1, the J gene TRBJ2-1, with 7 bases that match TRBD2. CDR3 length: 12 amino acids. V trimming: 1 base; J trimming: 15 bases; junction bases outside the gene matches: 6. In germline, CDR1 is LGHDT, CDR2 YNNKEL (reference sequence). CDR3 in amino acids: CASSQAAGRRFF. DNA of the CDR3: TGTGCCAGCAGCCAAGCAGCGGGACGTAGGTTCTTC.

The chain recombines TRBV20-1 with TRBJ2-1, with D maybe TRBD2 (6 bases). V was cut by 6 bases and J by 9 bases, with 12 bases left in between. CDR3 length: 11 amino acids. CDR1 DFQATT and CDR2 SNEGSKA come from the germline V gene (reference sequence). As DNA, the CDR3 is TGCAGTGCGGGGGGACTCGGTGAGCAGTTCTTC. Amino acid sequence: CSAGGLGEQFF.

This clonotype was recorded at least ten times. V is TRBV7-9 and J is TRBJ1-1; tentative D call: TRBD1 (6 bases). This CDR3 contains 14 residues. Trimming left V 5 bases short and J 4 bases short, with 14 bases between. CDR1 is SEHNR, CDR2 FQNEAQ, per germline (reference sequence). The CDR3 spells CASSLGQSLTEAFF. In nucleotides, the CDR3 is TGTGCCAGCAGCCTAGGACAGAGTCTCACTGAAGCTTTCTTT.

There are a few counts of this clonotype. V and J are TRBV20-1 and TRBJ2-3; 7 bases map to TRBD2. CDR3 length: 13 amino acids. Germline CDR1 and CDR2: DFQATT and SNEGSKA (reference sequence). The CDR3 reads CSAPGGWADTQYF. CDR3 DNA sequence: TGCAGCGCCCCGGGAGGTTGGGCAGATACGCAGTATTTT.

This clonotype was seen only a few times. The chain joins TRBV20-1 to TRBJ2-1; a possible D gene is TRBD2 (5 bases). Trimming took 2 bases from V and 5 from J, leaving 10 bases between them. The CDR3 runs to 13 residues. Germline V lookup: CDR1 DFQATT, CDR2 SNEGSKA (reference sequence). The CDR3, as DNA: TGCAGTGCTAGACCGGACTTCAACAATGAGCAGTTCTTC. Protein: CSARPDFNNEQFF.